A selection of T cell receptor beta chains follows, all from one sample in a study of shared clonotypes between healthy human individuals. Data came from immunoSEQ multiplex PCR; TCRdb stores just in-frame clones and leaves some out. The sample lists about 2,200,000 clones, approximately 94% seen once, with over 1.5% in the top ten. Sequenced material: naive CD8+ T cells from PBMCs. The origin of the receptors is a man aged 18 to 29 in good health. Some clones in this sample may be carry-over from other donors' samples. Each CDR3 is given with its conserved first and last residue. A D gene is named only where the DNA matches it firmly. Not all rows give a size; the values are once, few, many and, for expanded clones, a class.

NA	TRBV9	TRBJ1-1	NA	TGTGCCAGCAGCCCCAGCGGAGCTGAAGCTTTCTTT	CASSPSGAEAFF
NA	TRBV6-1	TRBJ2-7	NA	TGTGCCAGTCGGGCGTCGGACCACTGGTACTACGAGCAGTACTTC	CASRASDHWYYEQYF
NA	TRBV6-5	TRBJ2-3	NA	TGTGCCAGCAGTTATATAGAATCCTACACAGATACGCAGTATTTT	CASSYIESYTDTQYF
NA	TRBV14	TRBJ2-3	TRBD2	TGTGCCAGCAGCCAAGATGTCCTAGGACTAGCGGGCACAGATACGCAGTATTTT	CASSQDVLGLAGTDTQYF
few	TRBV9	TRBJ1-1	TRBD1	TGTGCCAGCAGCGGGCCGGACAGGGAATACACTGAAGCTTTCTTT	CASSGPDREYTEAFF
NA	TRBV5-8	TRBJ1-1	NA	TGTGCCAGCAGCTTTACGGGGGGCGTCACTGAAGCTTTCTTT	CASSFTGGVTEAFF
NA	TRBV19	TRBJ1-4	NA	TGTGCCAGTAGTCTATCGTTCACAGCCTCTAATGAAAAACTGTTTTTT	CASSLSFTASNEKLFF
NA	TRBV5-1	TRBJ2-7	TRBD2	TGCGCCAGCAGCCCGGGACTAGCGGCCACCTACGAGCAGTACTTC	CASSPGLAATYEQYF
NA	TRBV14	TRBJ2-3	TRBD2	TGTGCCAGCAGCCAAGATGAGGCGGGAGGGCCGACAGATACGCAGTATTTT	CASSQDEAGGPTDTQYF
NA	TRBV19	TRBJ2-7	TRBD1	TGTGCCAGTAGTATAGGGGGGACAGCCTACGAGCAGTACTTC	CASSIGGTAYEQYF
NA	TRBV4-1	TRBJ1-2	NA	TGCGCCAGCAGACCCTTTACTATACGGGGAACAGGAACCGGCTACACCTTC	CASRPFTIRGTGTGYTF
NA	TRBV29-1	TRBJ2-1	NA	TGCAGCGGCGGATTGAGCTCCTACAATGAGCAGTTCTTC	CSGGLSSYNEQFF
once	TRBV5-1	TRBJ2-1	TRBD2	TGCGCCAGCAGCTTGGCTAGCGGGAGGGGTTATGAGCAGTTCTTC	CASSLASGRGYEQFF
NA	TRBV5-8	TRBJ2-7	TRBD2	TGTGCCTGGGCGGGAGCCTACGAGCAGTACTTC	CAWAGAYEQYF
NA	TRBV27	TRBJ2-1	TRBD2	TGTGCCAGCAGTACTTCCCTAGCGGGAGGGCCCCACAATGAGCAGTTCTTC	CASSTSLAGGPHNEQFF
NA	TRBV27	TRBJ2-7	NA	TGTGCCAGCAGTTCCCACGGGGCCCCCTACGAGCAGTACTTC	CASSSHGAPYEQYF
NA	TRBV15	TRBJ2-1	TRBD2	TGTGCCACCAGGGATAGAGCCTTGACTAGCGGGAGGGTAACTGAGCAGTTCTTC	CATRDRALTSGRVTEQFF
NA	TRBV11-1	TRBJ2-7	NA	TGTGCCAGCAGCTTCGCCGAGATCCCCCACTACGAGCAGTACTTC	CASSFAEIPHYEQYF
few	TRBV6-1	TRBJ1-5	NA	TGTGCCAGCAGAAGGGGAAATCAGCCCCAGCATTTT	CASRRGNQPQHF
NA	TRBV4-3	TRBJ2-7	NA	TGCGCCAGCAGCCAATCGTGGCCTATGGGCGAGCAGTACTTC	CASSQSWPMGEQYF
NA	TRBV6-5	TRBJ2-1	NA	TGTGCCAGCACCTGGCAGGGGAATATGTTCTTC	CASTWQGNMFF
NA	TRBV27	TRBJ2-7	NA	TGTGCCAGCACCCATGGGGGGGCGTTTAACGAGCAGTACTTC	CASTHGGAFNEQYF
once	TRBV28	TRBJ1-2	TRBD1	TGTGCCAGCAGCCTCCCCATCCGGGACAGGGGGAATGGGGGTGGCTACACCTTC	CASSLPIRDRGNGGGYTF
NA	TRBV13	TRBJ2-7	TRBD1	TGTGCCAGCAGCGGATGGGACAGCTACGAGCAGTACTTC	CASSGWDSYEQYF
NA	TRBV10-3	TRBJ2-5	TRBD2	TGTGCCATCGGGGTTCTAGCGGGAGGCTCAGAGACCCAGTACTTC	CAIGVLAGGSETQYF
NA	TRBV9	TRBJ2-7	NA	TGTGCCAGCAGCGTAGCTTGGACTACCGACTACGAGCAGTACTTC	CASSVAWTTDYEQYF
once	TRBV4-1	TRBJ2-7	NA	TGCGCCAGCAGCCAAAATCCGGCCTTTGACGAGCAGTACTTC	CASSQNPAFDEQYF
NA	TRBV7-9	TRBJ2-7	TRBD1	TGTGCCAGCAGCTTTCAAGACTACGGGACAGGGATCCACGAGCAGTACTTC	CASSFQDYGTGIHEQYF
NA	TRBV27	TRBJ2-2	NA	TGTGCCAGCAGCATGAACACCGGGGAGCTGTTTTTT	CASSMNTGELFF
once	TRBV30	TRBJ2-2	NA	TGTGCCTGGAAGGGGGGCCCCGGGGAGCTGTTTTTT	CAWKGGPGELFF
NA	TRBV15	TRBJ2-7	NA	TGTGCCACCAGCAGCGGAGGGCTAACCTACGAGCAGTACTTC	CATSSGGLTYEQYF
NA	TRBV6-1	TRBJ2-7	TRBD2	TGTGCCAGCAGTGAGACTAGCGGGAGAGGGTACGAGCAGTACTTC	CASSETSGRGYEQYF
NA	TRBV28	TRBJ2-1	TRBD2	TGTGCCAGCAGTTTTCCTAGCGGGAGGCCCTCCTACAATGAGCAGTTCTTC	CASSFPSGRPSYNEQFF
NA	TRBV10-3	TRBJ2-7	NA	TGTGCCACCCGCAGCTACGAGCAGTACTTC	CATRSYEQYF
NA	TRBV5-8	TRBJ2-2	TRBD2	TGTGCCAGCAGCTGGACTAGCGGGAGTCCGGGGAACACCGGGGAGCTGTTTTTT	CASSWTSGSPGNTGELFF
NA	TRBV28	TRBJ2-2	TRBD1	TGTGCCAGCAGCTGGGGGACAGGGTACACCGGGGAGCTGTTTTTT	CASSWGTGYTGELFF
NA	TRBV19	TRBJ2-7	NA	TGTGCCAGTAGTATGAAGGGGCCAGGGTCAGAGGATTCCGAGCAGTACTTC	CASSMKGPGSEDSEQYF
NA	TRBV5-5	TRBJ1-3	NA	TGTGCCAGCAGCTTGGACCGAAACACCATATATTTT	CASSLDRNTIYF
NA	TRBV9	TRBJ2-7	TRBD2	TGTGCCAGCAGCCTCGGGGGAGCGGGAGAATTAATCCACGAGCAGTACTTT	CASSLGGAGELIHEQYF
once	TRBV10-3	TRBJ1-2	TRBD1	TGTGCCATTGGGACAGGGGGTAACTATGGCTACACCTTC	CAIGTGGNYGYTF
NA	TRBV9	TRBJ2-1	TRBD2	TGTGCCAGCAGCCCTAGCGGGAGGCCCAGTTACAATGAGCAGTTCTTC	CASSPSGRPSYNEQFF
NA	TRBV10-3	TRBJ1-2	NA	TGTGCCATCAGCCCCAGCGGGGGGGGAGACACCTTC	CAISPSGGGDTF
NA	TRBV21-1	TRBJ1-1	NA	TGTGCCAGCAGGATTGCAGGGGACACTGAAGCTTTCTTT	CASRIAGDTEAFF
once	TRBV4-1	TRBJ1-1	NA	TGCGCCAGCAGCCAAGAAGGTGGCTCGGGCACTGAAGCTTTCTTT	CASSQEGGSGTEAFF
NA	TRBV28	TRBJ2-7	NA	TGTGCCAGCAGTTTAAACTTGAGGGACACCGACTCCTACGAGCAGTACTTC	CASSLNLRDTDSYEQYF
NA	TRBV7-9	TRBJ2-1	NA	TGTGCCAGCAGCTTAGCCCGCGTCGGGAACAATGAGCAGTTCTTC	CASSLARVGNNEQFF
once	TRBV5-4	TRBJ2-7	NA	TGTGCCAGCAGCTTGGATCACGAGCAGTACTTC	CASSLDHEQYF